One and the same sample provided the 27 T cell receptor beta chains below, sequenced in a study of early T cells in non-severe SARS-CoV-2 infection. TCRdb itself ran the 5' RACE reads through MiXCR, one entry per CDR3 protein. The sample includes about 64,000 distinct CDR3 sequences, roughly an eighth seen only once; the top ten take about 1.3%. The source material was whole blood, sampled at baseline. Receptor source: an adult who was a healthcare worker with PCR-confirmed SARS-CoV-2 infection or an uninfected control (not recorded which).

This clonotype occurred a few times. The chain has TRBV12-3 or TRBV12-4 and TRBJ1-1, with D uncertain. The CDR3 totals 12 residues. V lost 7 bases and J lost 3, with 9 bases in between. The CDR3: CASKLRDTEAFF. CDR3 sequence (DNA): TGTGCCAGCAAACTACGGGACACTGAAGCTTTCTTT.

In this sample, this clonotype turned up a few times. This chain joins TRBV7-9 and TRBJ1-1, with D hard to call. Germline loops: CDR1 SEHNR, CDR2 FQNEAQ (reference sequence). CDR3 length: 16 residues. V dropped 5 bases and J dropped 1 base, with 17 bases sitting between them. The CDR3 DNA reads TGTGCCAGCAGCCCCCCGAGGGCAGGAACGAACACTGAAGCTTTCTTT. Translated, it gives CASSPPRAGTNTEAFF.

This clonotype came up a few times. The chain recombines TRBV14 with TRBJ2-1; TRBD2 is a possible D gene (5 bases). CDR3 length: 13 amino acids. The germline V and J ends were trimmed by 1 base and 4 bases, with 5 bases remaining between them. Germline CDR1 SGHDN, CDR2 FVKESK. As DNA, the CDR3 is TGTGCCAGCAGCCAAGGAGGGTACAATGAGCAGTTCTTC. This sequence encodes CASSQGGYNEQFF. Supplemented by reference TRBV14 and TRBJ2-1, the full variable domain reads EAGVTQFPSHSVIEKGQTVTLRCDPISGHDNLYWYRRVMGKEIKFLLHFVKESKQDESGMPNNRFLAERTGGTYSTLKVQPAELEDSGVYFCASSQGGYNEQFFGPGTRLTVL.

The chain combines TRBV12-3 or TRBV12-4 with TRBJ1-2; D perhaps matches TRBD1 (5 bases). V lost 6 bases to trimming and J lost 4 bases, with 18 bases between them. The CDR3 covers 15 residues. The CDR3 DNA sequence: TGTGCCAGCAGCCCCGGAGGGGCGGGGATCTATGGCTACACCTTC. Translated, it gives CASSPGGAGIYGYTF.

The chain is built from TRBV20-1 and TRBJ2-5, with 14 bases that match TRBD2. Germline CDR1 DFQATT, CDR2 SNEGSKA (reference sequence). This CDR3 is 17 amino acids long. V lost 2 bases and J lost 4; bases outside the gene matches: 9. The chain's CDR3 is CSARRLAGGPGTETQYF. The CDR3 DNA sequence: TGCAGTGCTAGAAGACTAGCGGGGGGGCCGGGTACAGAGACCCAGTACTTC.

In this sample, this clonotype turned up a few times. This rearrangement joins TRBV7-9 to TRBJ2-1, with D uncertain. This CDR3 has 15 amino acids. Trimming removed 6 bases from V and 4 bases from J, with 16 bases in between. Germline V gene lookup returns CDR1 SEHNR and CDR2 FQNEAQ (reference sequence). The CDR3 DNA sequence: TGTGCCAGCAGTCCCTTAAATTCTGTTTACAATGAGCAGTTCTTC. Encoded protein: CASSPLNSVYNEQFF.

This clonotype was detected many times. CDR3 in amino acids: CASSPSGQGVPEAFF. In DNA form, the CDR3 reads TGTGCCAGCTCACCTTCAGGACAGGGGGTGCCTGAAGCTTTCTTT. The chain recombines TRBV18 with TRBJ1-1, with TRBD1 matching 10 bases. The V and J ends lost 3 bases and 6 bases, in that order; junction bases with no gene match: 7. Germline values: CDR1 KGHSH, CDR2 LQKENI. This CDR3 region has 15 residues. Combining the CDR3 with reference TRBV18 and TRBJ1-1 gives the whole variable domain NAGVMQNPRHLVRRRGQEARLRCSPMKGHSHVYWYRQLPEEGLKFMVYLQKENIIDESGMPKERFSAEFPKEGPSILRIQQVVRGDSAAYFCASSPSGQGVPEAFFGQGTRLTVV.

The chain has TRBV30 and TRBJ1-3; no clear D. CDR3 length: 13 amino acids. Germline CDR1 GTSNPN, CDR2 SVGIG (reference sequence). V was shortened by 3 bases and J by 1 base, with 7 bases between the two germline ends. The DNA of the CDR3 is TGTGCCTGGAGACTCCGGTCTGGAAACACCATATATTTT. This translates into CAWRLRSGNTIYF. The whole variable domain, filled in from reference TRBV30 and TRBJ1-3, reads SQTIHQWPATLVQPVGSPLSLECTVEGTSNPNLYWYRQAAGRGLQLLFYSVGIGQISSEVPQNLSASRPQDRQFILSSKKLLLSDSGFYLCAWRLRSGNTIYFGEGSWLTVV.

This clonotype has more than one count but fewer than ten. J is TRBJ1-3 and V is TRBV28; D is ambiguous. Deletions cut 5 bases from V and 0 bases from J, with 14 bases between. The CDR3 sequence is 16 residues long. Germline CDR1 reads MDHEN; CDR2 reads SYDVKM. CDR3 region: CASSPYGEGSGNTIYF. CDR3 in DNA: TGTGCCAGCAGTCCGTACGGAGAGGGCTCTGGAAACACCATATATTTT.

The genes are TRBV6-7 and TRBJ2-1, with 11 bases lining up with TRBD2. Being an ORF, TRBV6-7 has a function that is uncertain. V trimming: 0 bases; J trimming: 5 bases; junction bases outside the gene matches: 6. This CDR3 is 17 amino acids long. CDR3 sequence (DNA): TGTGCCAGCAGTTACTCGCCTAGCGGGGGGCACAACAATGAGCAGTTCTTC. Translation: CASSYSPSGGHNNEQFF.

This clonotype came up a few times. The rearrangement joins TRBV10-2 to TRBJ1-1; D is undetermined. The CDR3 contains 12 residues. Germline loops: CDR1 WSHSY, CDR2 SAAADI. V lost 0 bases, J lost 5 bases, and 4 bases lay in between. The CDR3 nucleotides read TGCGCCAGCAGTGAGTCGAGTACTGAAGCTTTCTTT. Amino acid sequence: CASSESSTEAFF.

This clonotype was observed a few times. This chain uses TRBV4-3 with TRBJ2-7; 9 positions agree with TRBD1. CDR3 size: 16 residues. Germline CDR1 LGHNA, CDR2 YSLEER. V was clipped by 0 bases and J by 9 bases; unmatched bases: 12. CDR3 DNA sequence: TGCGCCAGCAGCCAAGATTATGCGGGACAGGGTCACCTGCAGTACTTC. Its protein product is CASSQDYAGQGHLQYF.

This clonotype was recorded at least ten times. The V and J genes are TRBV7-9 and TRBJ2-5; a possible D gene is TRBD2 (5 bases). V shed 0 bases and J shed 2 bases, with 10 bases lying between them. The CDR3 consists of 15 residues. Germline values: CDR1 SEHNR, CDR2 FQNEAQ (reference sequence). CDR3 sequence: CASSLARASQETQYF. The CDR3 coding sequence is TGTGCCAGCAGCTTAGCGCGGGCTTCTCAAGAGACCCAGTACTTC.

This clonotype was seen more than once but under ten times. This chain joins TRBV30 and TRBJ2-7; 12 bases fit TRBD1. There are 16 residues in the CDR3. CDR1 is GTSNPN and CDR2 is SVGIG in the germline V gene (reference sequence). With V trimmed by 2 bases and J by 4 bases, 9 bases remained unmatched. The CDR3 DNA reads as TGTGCCTGGAGTACCCCCGGGACAGGGGGCTTTTACGAGCAGTACTTC. Translating it yields CAWSTPGTGGFYEQYF.

The chain is built from TRBV6-2 or TRBV6-3 and TRBJ2-1; TRBD1 matches 7 bases. With 2 bases clipped from V and 7 bases from J, the junction kept 2 bases outside the gene matches. The CDR3 is made up of 13 amino acids. Looked up from germline, CDR1 is MNHEY and CDR2 is SVGEGT. CDR3 region: CASSYTQGNEQFF. For the CDR3, the DNA is TGTGCCAGCAGTTACACACAGGGGAATGAGCAGTTCTTC.

This clonotype turned up a few times. The V gene is TRBV12-3 or TRBV12-4, the J gene TRBJ1-5; TRBD1 is a possible D gene (5 bases). Deletions cut 5 bases from V and 6 bases from J, with 11 bases between. The CDR3 is 13 amino acids. The CDR3 DNA reads as TGTGCCAGCAGTCTTTATCAGGGTCAGCCCCAGCATTTT. Protein product: CASSLYQGQPQHF.

The chain uses TRBV5-6 and TRBJ2-5; TRBD1 might be the D (6 bases). CDR1 SGHDT and CDR2 YYEEEE come from the germline V gene. Deletions cut 2 bases from V and 0 bases from J, with 14 bases between. The CDR3 has 16 amino acids. The CDR3 nucleotides are TGTGCCAGCAGCTTCACTGGACAGCAGTACCAAGAGACCCAGTACTTC. It is translated as CASSFTGQQYQETQYF.

This clonotype was observed a few times. The chain links TRBV11-3 to TRBJ1-1, with D hard to call. The germline gives CDR1 SGHNT, CDR2 YENEEA. The CDR3 length is 13 residues. Trimming took off 0 bases at V and 5 bases at J, with 7 bases between the two ends. The CDR3 coding sequence is TGTGCCAGCAGCTTAGATGGGTGGACTGAAGCTTTCTTT. It encodes CASSLDGWTEAFF.

This CDR3 is CASSQPGHGYEQYF. The CDR3 DNA follows: TGTGCCAGCAGTCAACCGGGACATGGATACGAGCAGTACTTC. The V and J genes are TRBV6-5 and TRBJ2-7, with a possible D match to TRBD1 (6 bases). The CDR3 has 14 residues. The germline V and J ends were trimmed by 5 bases and 4 bases, with 15 bases remaining between them. Germline CDR1 reads MNHEY; CDR2 reads SVGAGI.

The chain joins TRBV28 to TRBJ1-5; 10 positions agree with TRBD1. CDR1 is MDHEN and CDR2 is SYDVKM in the germline V gene. V gave up 6 bases and J gave up 1 base; unmatched junction bases: 12. The CDR3 covers 18 residues. This CDR3 reads CASSPTDRGVRSNQPQHF. The CDR3 region has the DNA TGTGCCAGCAGCCCAACGGACAGGGGGGTTCGGAGCAATCAGCCCCAGCATTTT.

The chain employs TRBV20-1 and TRBJ2-2; D might be TRBD1 or TRBD2, each matching 5 bases. The V gene's germline CDR1 is DFQATT and CDR2 SNEGSKA (reference sequence). V dropped 3 bases and J dropped 5 bases, with 10 bases sitting between them. This CDR3 has 13 amino acids. The CDR3 here is CSARRDVTGELFF. The CDR3 DNA is TGCAGTGCTAGGAGGGACGTGACCGGGGAGCTGTTTTTT.

This clonotype occurred a few times. The chain combines TRBV4-1 with TRBJ2-1, with TRBD2 matching 11 bases. Trimming removed 3 bases from V and 7 bases from J; junction bases left unmatched: 20. The length of the CDR3 is 20 residues. Germline V CDR1 and CDR2: MGHRA, YSYEKL. CDR3 nucleotides: TGCGCCAGCAGCCATACGAGGGTTACTAGCGGGAGTGTGGGTCCTAATGAGCAGTTCTTC. As protein: CASSHTRVTSGSVGPNEQFF.

V gene TRBV5-8 combines with J gene TRBJ1-2, with a tentative D call TRBD1 (6 bases). The CDR3 is made up of 13 amino acids. Germline CDR1 SGHTS, CDR2 YDEGEE. Deletions cut 4 bases from V and 4 bases from J, with 11 bases between. In nucleotides, the CDR3 is TGTGCCAGCAGCACCGGACAGATCTATGGCTACACCTTC. Protein sequence: CASSTGQIYGYTF.

This chain joins TRBV9 and TRBJ2-7, with D possibly matching TRBD2 (6 bases). The CDR3 contains 16 residues. Germline lookup yields CDR1 SGDLS and CDR2 YYNGEE. Between the trimmed V and J ends, which lost 4 bases and 4 bases, there was a span of 21 bases. CDR3 region: CASSPQAGPVLYEQYF. CDR3 bases: TGTGCCAGCAGCCCCCAGGCGGGACCTGTCCTTTACGAGCAGTACTTC.

The chain is built from TRBV11-2 and TRBJ2-7; tentatively, D is TRBD2 (7 bases). The length of the CDR3 is 14 residues. V lost 2 bases and J lost 6, with 14 bases in between. Germline V CDR1 and CDR2: SGHAT, FQNNGV. CDR3 DNA sequence: TGTGCCAGCAGCTTAAGGGGGGGCTCCGGCGAGCAGTACTTC. This gives the protein CASSLRGGSGEQYF.

The chain is built from TRBV30 and TRBJ1-6; TRBD1 matches 8 bases. Germline trimming cut 3 bases from V and 7 bases from J; bases unmatched to any gene: 5. From germline, CDR1 is GTSNPN and CDR2 SVGIG (reference sequence). The length of the CDR3 is 14 residues. The CDR3 loop reads CAWRRGQGNSPLHF. The CDR3 DNA reads as TGTGCCTGGAGACGAGGACAGGGAAATTCACCCCTCCACTTT.

This clonotype was recorded many times. The chain joins TRBV7-6 to TRBJ1-6; D gene unclear. Deletions cut 2 bases from V and 5 bases from J, with 10 bases between. CDR1 is SGHVS, CDR2 FNYEAQ, per germline. The CDR3 contains 15 residues. CDR3 bases: TGTGCCAGCAGCTTATTTCACGCGGATAATTCACCCCTCCACTTT. This sequence encodes CASSLFHADNSPLHF.